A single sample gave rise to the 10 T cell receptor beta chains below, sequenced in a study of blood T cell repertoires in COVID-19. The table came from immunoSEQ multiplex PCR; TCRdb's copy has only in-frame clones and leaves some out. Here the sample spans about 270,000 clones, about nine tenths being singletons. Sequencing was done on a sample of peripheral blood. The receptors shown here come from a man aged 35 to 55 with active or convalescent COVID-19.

The CDR3 region has the DNA TGTGCCAGCAGTTTTTCAGGGGCAGTGGGCAATCAGCCCCAGCATTTT. Translation gives CASSFSGAVGNQPQHF. The J gene is TRBJ1-5, the V gene TRBV27; TRBD1 is a possible D gene (6 bases). The CDR3 spans 16 residues. Germline V CDR1 and CDR2: MNHEY, SMNVEV (reference sequence). V was pared by 3 bases and J by 2 bases, with 14 bases between.

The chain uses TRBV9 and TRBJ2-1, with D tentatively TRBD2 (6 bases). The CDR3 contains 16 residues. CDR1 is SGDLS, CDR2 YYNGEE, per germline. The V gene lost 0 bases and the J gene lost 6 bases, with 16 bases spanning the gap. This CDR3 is CASSVVGSGVGNEQFF. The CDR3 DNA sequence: TGTGCCAGCAGCGTAGTCGGGTCGGGAGTGGGCAATGAGCAGTTCTTC.

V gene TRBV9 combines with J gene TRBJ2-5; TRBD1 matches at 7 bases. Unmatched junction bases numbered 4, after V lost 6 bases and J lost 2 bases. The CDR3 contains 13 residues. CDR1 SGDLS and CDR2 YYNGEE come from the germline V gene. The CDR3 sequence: CASKRDSQETQYF. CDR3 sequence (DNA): TGTGCCAGCAAAAGGGACAGTCAAGAGACCCAGTACTTC.

The CDR3 is CASGLWAQETQYF. In DNA form, the CDR3 reads TGTGCTAGTGGTTTATGGGCCCAAGAGACCCAGTACTTC. This chain uses TRBV12-5 with TRBJ2-5, with unresolved D. There are 13 residues in the CDR3. Germline-derived CDR1 and CDR2 are LGHNT and FRNRAP. V lost 3 bases to trimming and J lost 1 base, with 6 bases between them.

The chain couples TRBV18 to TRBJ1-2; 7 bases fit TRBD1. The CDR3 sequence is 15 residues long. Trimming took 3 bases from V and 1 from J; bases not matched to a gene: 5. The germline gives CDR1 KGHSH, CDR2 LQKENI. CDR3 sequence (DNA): TGTGCCAGCTCACCCGCCGACAGGGATAACTATGGCTACACCTTC. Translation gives CASSPADRDNYGYTF.

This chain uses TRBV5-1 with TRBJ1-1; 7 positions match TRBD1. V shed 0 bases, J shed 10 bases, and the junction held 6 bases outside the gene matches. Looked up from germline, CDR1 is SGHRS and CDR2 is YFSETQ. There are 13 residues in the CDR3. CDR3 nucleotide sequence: TGCGCCAGCAGCTTGGGAGGGGGCACATCAGCTTTCTTT. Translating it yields CASSLGGGTSAFF.

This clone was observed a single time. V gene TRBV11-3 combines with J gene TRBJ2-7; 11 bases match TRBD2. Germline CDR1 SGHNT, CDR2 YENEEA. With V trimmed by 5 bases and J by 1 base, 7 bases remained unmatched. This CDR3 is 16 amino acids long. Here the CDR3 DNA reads TGTGCCAGCAGCGCCGTTAGCGGGAGGGCTTCCTACGAGCAGTACTTC. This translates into CASSAVSGRASYEQYF.

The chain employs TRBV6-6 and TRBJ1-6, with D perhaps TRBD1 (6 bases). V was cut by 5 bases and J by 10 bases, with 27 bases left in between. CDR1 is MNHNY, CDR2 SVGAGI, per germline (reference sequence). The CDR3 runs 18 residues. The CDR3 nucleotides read TGTGCCAGCAGTCTCCCCGGGGGGGCACAGGAGATGGGGTCACCCCTCCACTTT. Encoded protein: CASSLPGGAQEMGSPLHF.

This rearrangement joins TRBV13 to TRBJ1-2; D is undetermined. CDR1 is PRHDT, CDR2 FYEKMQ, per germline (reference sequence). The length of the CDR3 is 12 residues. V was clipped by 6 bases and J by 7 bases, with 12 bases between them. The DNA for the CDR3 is TGTGCCAGCAGTACTCACCCTAGTGGCTACACCTTC. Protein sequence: CASSTHPSGYTF.

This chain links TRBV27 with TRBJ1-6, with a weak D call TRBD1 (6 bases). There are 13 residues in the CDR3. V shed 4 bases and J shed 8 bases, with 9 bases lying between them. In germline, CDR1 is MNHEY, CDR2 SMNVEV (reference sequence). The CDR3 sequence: CASSSPGDSPLHF. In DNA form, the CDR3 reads TGTGCCAGCAGTTCCCCAGGGGATTCACCCCTCCACTTT.